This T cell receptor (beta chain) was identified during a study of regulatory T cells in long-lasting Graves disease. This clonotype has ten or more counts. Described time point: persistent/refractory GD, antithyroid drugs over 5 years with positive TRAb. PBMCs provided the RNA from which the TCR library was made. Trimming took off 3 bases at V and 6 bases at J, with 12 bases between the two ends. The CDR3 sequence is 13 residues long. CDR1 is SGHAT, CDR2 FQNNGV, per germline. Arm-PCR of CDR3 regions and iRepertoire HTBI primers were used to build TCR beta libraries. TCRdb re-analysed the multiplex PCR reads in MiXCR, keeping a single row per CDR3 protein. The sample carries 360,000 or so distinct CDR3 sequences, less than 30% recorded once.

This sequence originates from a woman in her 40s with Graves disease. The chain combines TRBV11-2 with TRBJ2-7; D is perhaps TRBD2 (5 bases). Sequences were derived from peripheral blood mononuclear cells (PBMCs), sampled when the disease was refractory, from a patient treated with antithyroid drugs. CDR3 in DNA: TGTGCCAGCAGCTTCGACTACCGAGGCGAGCAGTACTTC. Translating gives CASSFDYRGEQYF. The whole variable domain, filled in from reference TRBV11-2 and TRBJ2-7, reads EAGVAQSPRYKIIEKRQSVAFWCNPISGHATLYWYQQILGQGPKLLIQFQNNGVVDDSQLPKDRFSAERLKGVDSTLKIQPAKLEDSAVYLCASSFDYRGEQYFGPGTRLTVT.